A single sample gave rise to the 31 T cell receptor beta chains below, sequenced in a study of Graves' ophthalmopathy and Graves' hyperthyroidism. CDR3 regions of TCR beta were amplified from RNA transcripts. HTBI primers were used in a first-round RT-PCR, which preceded a second-round multiplex PCR. TCRdb analysed the multiplex PCR reads with MiXCR anew, one entry per CDR3 protein. The table has around 660,000 distinct CDR3 sequences, roughly 41% seen once. Sequenced sample: peripheral blood. Receptors were obtained from an adult man with Graves' ophthalmopathy.

This clonotype came up many times. The J gene is TRBJ2-7, the V gene TRBV10-2, with 8 bases fitting TRBD1. The CDR3 has 15 amino acids. J lost 5 bases, V lost 3 bases, and 9 bases had no gene match. Per germline, CDR1 WSHSY and CDR2 SAAADI. This CDR3 reads CASSDGTGASNEQYF. The CDR3 DNA reads as TGCGCCAGCAGTGATGGGACAGGTGCTTCGAACGAGCAGTACTTC.

The sample holds a few counts of this clonotype. The chain carries TRBV9 and TRBJ1-2; maybe TRBD1 (5 bases). V was shortened by 3 bases and J by 0 bases, with 21 bases between the two germline ends. There are 18 residues in the CDR3. Germline-derived CDR1 and CDR2 are SGDLS and YYNGEE. The CDR3 DNA sequence: TGTGCCAGCAGCGAGGGCCCCGGGGGAAGACTCACTAACTATGGCTACACCTTC. It translates to CASSEGPGGRLTNYGYTF.

This clonotype has at least ten counts. CDR3 DNA sequence: TGCGCCAGCAGCTTGAGGGAATGGAACACTGAAGCTTTCTTT. Translated, it gives CASSLREWNTEAFF. The chain combines TRBV5-1 with TRBJ1-1; D call uncertain. Germline V lookup: CDR1 SGHRS, CDR2 YFSETQ. The CDR3 length is 14 residues. The ends were cut back, 1 base at V and 1 base at J, with 8 bases in the middle.

The chain employs TRBV29-1 and TRBJ1-2; 11 bases map to TRBD1. The germline V gene has CDR1 SQVTM and CDR2 ANQGSEA. The V segment lost 4 bases and the J segment 6 bases; nucleotides outside the gene matches: 4. The CDR3 spans 13 residues. CDR3: CSVGRTGGNGYTF. The CDR3 DNA is TGCAGCGTTGGGCGGACAGGGGGCAATGGCTACACCTTC.

This chain joins TRBV24-1 and TRBJ2-2; TRBD2 is a possible D gene (6 bases). V was shortened by 5 bases and J by 3 bases, with 21 bases between the two germline ends. From germline, CDR1 is KGHDR and CDR2 SFDVKD. There are 18 residues in the CDR3. The CDR3 spells CATSAIRRGRLDTGELFF. CDR3 bases: TGTGCCACCAGTGCCATACGTCGGGGGAGACTAGACACCGGGGAGCTGTTTTTT.

This clonotype was observed at least ten times. The chain combines TRBV5-1 with TRBJ1-2; the D gene is possibly TRBD1 (6 bases). The CDR3 totals 14 residues. Trimming stripped 5 bases from V and 9 bases from J, with 20 bases between. Germline V gene sequence: CDR1 SGHRS, CDR2 YFSETQ. This CDR3 reads CASRQDRSLLRYTF. In nucleotides, the CDR3 is TGCGCCAGCAGACAAGACAGGTCCCTTCTTCGCTACACCTTC.

This clonotype showed up just a few times. One junction end disagrees with the germline gene, perhaps due to a read error. In DNA, the CDR3 is TGTGCCAGCAGTCCACGGACAGGGAGGAACGAGCAGTACTTC. Amino acid sequence: CASSPRTGRNEQYF. This sequence joins TRBV10-3 and TRBJ2-7, with 8 positions matching TRBD1. From germline, CDR1 is ENHRY and CDR2 SYGVKD. The CDR3 has 14 residues.

This chain links TRBV7-3 with TRBJ2-6, with D maybe TRBD2 (5 bases). The CDR3 totals 16 residues. CDR1 SGHTA and CDR2 FQGTGA come from the germline V gene. V was clipped by 1 base and J by 2 bases, with 9 bases between them. For the CDR3, the DNA is TGTGCCAGCAGCTTAAGAATCGGGGCTGGGGCCAACGTCCTGACTTTC. Translated, it gives CASSLRIGAGANVLTF.

This clonotype was observed at least ten times. The chain carries TRBV29-1 and TRBJ1-2; 9 nucleotides line up with TRBD1. The CDR3 has 13 residues. J was trimmed by 7 bases and V by 6 bases; bases with no gene match: 9. CDR1 SQVTM and CDR2 ANQGSEA come from the germline V gene. CDR3 sequence: CSVRGGTGSGYTF. The CDR3 nucleotides are TGCAGCGTGAGGGGGGGGACAGGGTCTGGCTACACCTTC.

The chain links TRBV30 to TRBJ1-2, with D uncertain. CDR1 and CDR2 (germline): GTSNPN, SVGIG (reference sequence). This CDR3 is 10 amino acids long. V lost 6 bases and J 8 bases, leaving 10 bases between the germline ends. The CDR3: CACKTVGYTF. The CDR3 region has the DNA TGTGCCTGCAAAACGGTGGGCTACACCTTC.

The chain joins TRBV9 to TRBJ1-1; no definite D call. Germline V CDR1 and CDR2: SGDLS, YYNGEE. The CDR3 contains 13 residues. Trimming stripped 7 bases from V and 10 bases from J, with 20 bases between. CDR3 protein: CASRQGGRDGAFF. The CDR3 nucleotides read TGTGCCAGCCGACAAGGAGGGAGGGATGGAGCTTTCTTT.

This clonotype has a handful of counts. V and J are TRBV6-2 or TRBV6-3 and TRBJ2-7; TRBD1 aligns across 8 bases. V lost 6 bases, J lost 2 bases, and 9 bases stayed unmatched. CDR3 size: 15 residues. Germline-derived CDR1 and CDR2 are MNHEY and SVGEGT. Here the CDR3 DNA reads TGTGCCAGCAGAACCCACGGACAGGGAGCCTACGAGCAGTACTTC. Its protein is CASRTHGQGAYEQYF.

This clonotype occurred many times. V gene TRBV5-5 combines with J gene TRBJ1-1; the D gene is possibly TRBD1 (6 bases). V was shortened by 2 bases and J by 4 bases, with 12 bases between the two germline ends. Germline CDR1 SGHKS, CDR2 YYEKEE (reference sequence). The CDR3 is made up of 14 amino acids. Here the CDR3 DNA reads TGTGCCAGCAGCTTACAGGGTCCGGGCACTGAAGCTTTCTTT. Amino acid sequence: CASSLQGPGTEAFF.

This clonotype was observed many times. The J gene is TRBJ2-2, the V gene TRBV10-3; D not resolved. The CDR3 length is 12 residues. The germline gives CDR1 ENHRY, CDR2 SYGVKD. The V and J ends lost 4 bases and 2 bases respectively, with 2 bases between them. CDR3 region: CAISGNTGELFF. CDR3 coding DNA: TGTGCCATCAGTGGTAACACCGGGGAGCTGTTTTTT.

This clonotype was observed a few times. The CDR3 DNA sequence: TGTGCCAGCAGCTTAGCTACCTCAGGGTGGGAGACCCAGTACTTC. It yields the protein CASSLATSGWETQYF. V gene TRBV6-1 combines with J gene TRBJ2-5; D may be TRBD1 (5 bases). Deletions cut 6 bases from V and 5 bases from J, with 19 bases between. The CDR3 totals 15 residues. Germline-derived CDR1 and CDR2 are MNHNS and SASEGT.

This clonotype was seen many times. The chain carries TRBV2 and TRBJ1-6; maybe TRBD1 (5 bases). Germline CDR1 is SNHLY and CDR2 is FYNNEI. This CDR3 has 16 residues. Trimming stripped 1 base from V and 10 bases from J, with 17 bases between. This chain's CDR3 is CASSEGQPRVRSPLHF. The CDR3 DNA sequence: TGTGCCAGCAGTGAAGGACAGCCCAGGGTGCGGTCACCCCTCCACTTT. Full variable domain (rest looked up from reference TRBV2 and TRBJ1-6): EPEVTQTPSHQVTQMGQEVILRCVPISNHLYFYWYRQILGQKVEFLVSFYNNEISEKSEIFDDQFSVERPDGSNFTLKIRSTKLEDSAMYFCASSEGQPRVRSPLHFGNGTRLTVT.

V and J are TRBV29-1 and TRBJ1-2; D is possibly TRBD1 (6 bases). The CDR3 is made up of 14 amino acids. V was shortened by 8 bases and J by 5 bases, with 21 bases between the two germline ends. Germline CDR1 reads SQVTM; CDR2 reads ANQGSEA. This CDR3 is CSSRGTGYEYGYTF. DNA of the CDR3: TGCAGCTCGAGGGGGACGGGATATGAGTATGGCTACACCTTC.

The chain employs TRBV19 and TRBJ2-7; the match to TRBD2 covers 11 bases. This CDR3 contains 13 residues. Germline CDR1 LNHDA, CDR2 SQIVND (reference sequence). The trim removed 11 bases at V and 2 bases at J, leaving 5 bases unmatched. The CDR3 loop is CACTTSGAYEQYF. CDR3 sequence (DNA): TGTGCCTGCACGACTAGCGGGGCCTACGAGCAGTACTTC.

This clonotype was picked up many times. This chain uses TRBV5-8 with TRBJ1-6, with D unclear. V shed 3 bases and J shed 4 bases, with 17 bases lying between them. This CDR3 has 17 residues. CDR1 is SGHTS and CDR2 is YDEGEE in the germline V gene. This chain's CDR3 is CASSSWTAGRYNSPLHF. The CDR3 coding sequence is TGTGCCAGCAGCTCCTGGACGGCAGGTCGTTATAATTCACCCCTCCACTTT.

The V and J genes are TRBV25-1 and TRBJ2-3; 7 bases match TRBD2. The J segment lost 3 bases and the V segment lost 6 bases, leaving 12 bases of the junction unmatched. CDR1 and CDR2 (germline): MGHDK, SYGVNS. CDR3 length: 16 amino acids. DNA of the CDR3: TGTGCCAGCAGCCAAGTCGGACTAGACGTGACAGATACGCAGTATTTT. Protein: CASSQVGLDVTDTQYF.

Only one count was recorded for this clonotype. V gene TRBV25-1 combines with J gene TRBJ2-1; possibly TRBD1 or TRBD2 for D (5 bases each). The CDR3 extends over 13 amino acids. Germline CDR1 is MGHDK and CDR2 is SYGVNS. Deletions cut 6 bases from V and 4 bases from J, with 10 bases between. CDR3 sequence reads: CASRRGTYNEQFF. CDR3 nucleotide sequence: TGTGCCAGCAGGAGAGGGACGTACAATGAGCAGTTCTTC.

As concerns this clonotype: A much larger clone lies one base from this, so it may be a read error. The rearrangement joins TRBV7-9 to TRBJ2-5; D remains ambiguous. The CDR3 totals 12 residues. The V gene's germline CDR1 is SEHNR and CDR2 FQNEAQ (reference sequence). CDR3 residues: CASSFSRETQHF. The CDR3 DNA sequence: TGTGCCAGCAGCTTCAGCAGAGAGACCCAGCACTTC.

This sequence joins TRBV11-1 and TRBJ1-4; tentative D call: TRBD1 (6 bases). Germline V CDR1 and CDR2: SGHAT, FQDESV (reference sequence). The V and J ends lost 5 bases and 5 bases respectively, with 15 bases between them. CDR3 size: 15 residues. The CDR3 loop reads CASSQVEGVNEKLFF. DNA for the CDR3: TGTGCCAGCAGCCAAGTCGAGGGGGTAAATGAAAAACTGTTTTTT.

The genes are TRBV25-1 and TRBJ1-3; possible D gene TRBD1, 5 bases. The germline V gene encodes CDR1 MGHDK and CDR2 SYGVNS. CDR3 size: 14 residues. Trimming stripped 4 bases from V and 7 bases from J, with 14 bases between. DNA for the CDR3: TGTGCCAGCAGTGGAAAGGACCGACAGAACACCATATATTTT. It yields the protein CASSGKDRQNTIYF.

Worth noting for this clonotype: A much bigger clone sits one base away, suggesting this may be a read error. V and J are TRBV11-2 and TRBJ2-7, with D possibly matching TRBD1 (5 bases). This CDR3 region has 14 residues. Germline CDR1 is SGHAT and CDR2 is FQNNGV. V lost 7 bases, J lost 0 bases, and 13 bases lay in between. CDR3 region: CASNPQGVSYEQYF. The DNA for the CDR3 is TGTGCCAGCAACCCTCAAGGGGTCTCCTACGAGCAGTACTTC.

In the case of this clonotype: Just one base apart from a much larger clone, this may be a read error. The rearrangement links TRBV10-3 to TRBJ1-6, with D maybe TRBD1 (6 bases). Looked up from germline, CDR1 is ENHRY and CDR2 is SYGVKD. The V end lost 6 bases, the J end lost 10 bases, and 13 bases lay between the germline ends. CDR3 length: 13 amino acids. DNA for the CDR3: TGTGCCATCAGGACGACAGGTGTGTCACCCCTCCACTTT. Translation gives CAIRTTGVSPLHF.

For this clonotype: It may be a read error: a sequence one base away is much more abundant. This rearrangement joins TRBV19 to TRBJ2-2, with 7 nucleotides matching TRBD1. The CDR3 extends over 14 amino acids. Germline CDR1 and CDR2: LNHDA and SQIVND (reference sequence). The CDR3 region is CASSSTGATGELLF. In DNA form, the CDR3 reads TGTGCCAGTAGTAGTACAGGGGCCACCGGGGAGCTGCTTTTT.

This clonotype was counted a few times. This rearrangement joins TRBV5-6 to TRBJ1-1; D is undetermined. The CDR3 contains 12 residues. The germline CDR1 and CDR2 sequences are SGHDT and YYEEEE. The V and J ends lost 3 bases and 4 bases respectively, with 7 bases between them. The CDR3 bases are TGTGCCAGCAGCTGGGCCGGCACTGAAGCTTTCTTT. This translates into CASSWAGTEAFF.

This chain joins TRBV18 and TRBJ2-7; possible D gene TRBD2, 6 bases. Germline assignment: CDR1 KGHSH and CDR2 LQKENI. CDR3 length: 13 amino acids. V shed 4 bases and J shed 5 bases, with 12 bases lying between them. The CDR3 DNA is TGTGCCAGCTCACAGGGACTTGACGACGAGCAGTACTTC. This gives the protein CASSQGLDDEQYF.

In its sample, this clonotype was seen many times. The DNA of the CDR3 is TGCAGCGGGGGGGGACAGCTCTATGGCTACACCTTC. Its protein product is CSGGGQLYGYTF. The chain joins TRBV29-1 to TRBJ1-2; 7 bases are shared with TRBD1. Germline loops: CDR1 SQVTM, CDR2 ANQGSEA. The CDR3 has 12 residues. Trimming cost V 7 bases and J 4 bases; bases outside gene matches: 6. Combining the CDR3 with reference TRBV29-1 and TRBJ1-2 gives the whole variable domain SAVISQKPSRDICQRGTSLTIQCQVDSQVTMMFWYRQQPGQSLTLIATANQGSEATYESGFVIDKFPISRPNLTFSTLTVSNMSPEDSSIYLCSGGGQLYGYTFGSGTRLTVV.

This clonotype came up many times. This chain links TRBV12-3 or TRBV12-4 with TRBJ1-1; D may be TRBD1 (5 bases). The CDR3 consists of 13 residues. Trimming removed 2 bases at V and 5 bases at J, with 9 bases between. The CDR3, as DNA: TGTGCCAGCAGTTTACTGGGGGGGACTGAAGCTTTCTTT. Translating gives CASSLLGGTEAFF.